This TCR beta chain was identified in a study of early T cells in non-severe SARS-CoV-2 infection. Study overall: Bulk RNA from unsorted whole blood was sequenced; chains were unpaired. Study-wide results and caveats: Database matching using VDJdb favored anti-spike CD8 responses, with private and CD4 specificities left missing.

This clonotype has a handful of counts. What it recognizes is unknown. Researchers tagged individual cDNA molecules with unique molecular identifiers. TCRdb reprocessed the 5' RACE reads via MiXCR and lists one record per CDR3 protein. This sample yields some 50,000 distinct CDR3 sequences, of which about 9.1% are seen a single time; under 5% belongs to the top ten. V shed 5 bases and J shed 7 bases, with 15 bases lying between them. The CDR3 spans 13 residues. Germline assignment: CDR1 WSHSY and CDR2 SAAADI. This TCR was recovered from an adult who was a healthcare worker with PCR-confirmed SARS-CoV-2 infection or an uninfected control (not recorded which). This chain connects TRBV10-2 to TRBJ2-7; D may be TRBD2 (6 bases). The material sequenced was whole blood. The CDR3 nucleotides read TGCGCCAGCAGTCAGGGACTGGGTCGGGAGCAGTACTTC. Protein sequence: CASSQGLGREQYF.